Below are 6 T cell receptor beta chains sequenced from a single sample in a study of cytomegalovirus exposure and HLA in healthy donors. With 60 Vbeta and 13 Jbeta primers, the PCR was carried out. Sequencing used immunoSEQ multiplex PCR; TCRdb keeps in-frame clones, though not all of them. The sample yields around 250,000 clones, 70% to 90% seen once. The sequencing input was PBMCs. The receptors derive from a woman aged 55-69 years in good health and CMV-seropositive.

In DNA, the CDR3 is TGCGCCAGCAGCCAGGGACAGGGTATCGAAGCCCTCCACTTT. Protein product: CASSQGQGIEALHF. The rearrangement uses TRBV4-1 and TRBJ1-6; 9 bases fit TRBD1. After removal of 3 bases from V and 14 bases from J, the junction contained 8 bases not matched to a gene. Germline values: CDR1 MGHRA, CDR2 YSYEKL. The CDR3 totals 14 residues.

This chain joins TRBV15 and TRBJ1-4; no clear D. This CDR3 comprises 18 residues. The V end lost 0 bases, the J end lost 0 bases, and 14 bases lay between the germline ends. Germline CDR1 and CDR2: LNHNV and YYDKDF (reference sequence). CDR3 DNA: TGTGCCACCAGCAGAGATAAGGGAAGGGAGTCAACTAATGAAAAACTGTTTTTT. This sequence encodes CATSRDKGRESTNEKLFF.

This sequence joins TRBV29-1 and TRBJ2-7; TRBD2 matches at 9 bases. The J segment lost 2 bases and the V segment lost 5 bases, leaving 4 bases of the junction unmatched. Germline V gene sequence: CDR1 SQVTM, CDR2 ANQGSEA. The CDR3 is 13 amino acids. The CDR3 loop reads CSVKAGGTYEQYF. The CDR3 DNA is TGCAGCGTTAAAGCGGGAGGCACCTACGAGCAGTACTTC.

The chain has TRBV2 and TRBJ2-7; TRBD2 matches at 8 bases. The germline V gene encodes CDR1 SNHLY and CDR2 FYNNEI. With V trimmed by 5 bases and J by 0 bases, 6 bases remained unmatched. This CDR3 is built from 15 residues. CDR3 bases: TGTGCCAGCAGTCAGGGACTAGTTACCTCCTACGAGCAGTACTTC. It codes for CASSQGLVTSYEQYF.

The rearrangement joins TRBV25-1 to TRBJ2-7; maybe TRBD1 (6 bases). Between the trimmed V and J ends, which lost 4 bases and 0 bases, there was a span of 13 bases. The germline CDR1 and CDR2 sequences are MGHDK and SYGVNS. The CDR3 is 15 residues long. The CDR3 spells CASSAKDSPSYEQYF. CDR3 sequence (DNA): TGTGCCAGCAGTGCCAAGGACAGCCCCTCCTACGAGCAGTACTTC.

This clone was observed a single time. This rearrangement joins TRBV5-1 to TRBJ2-5; the match to TRBD1 covers 7 bases. J gave up 4 bases and V 1 base, and 13 bases lay outside the gene matches. CDR1 SGHRS and CDR2 YFSETQ come from the germline V gene. The CDR3 totals 17 residues. The CDR3 reads CASSLPPSTGIGETQYF. In DNA form, the CDR3 reads TGCGCCAGCAGCTTGCCCCCCTCGACAGGGATCGGAGAGACCCAGTACTTC.